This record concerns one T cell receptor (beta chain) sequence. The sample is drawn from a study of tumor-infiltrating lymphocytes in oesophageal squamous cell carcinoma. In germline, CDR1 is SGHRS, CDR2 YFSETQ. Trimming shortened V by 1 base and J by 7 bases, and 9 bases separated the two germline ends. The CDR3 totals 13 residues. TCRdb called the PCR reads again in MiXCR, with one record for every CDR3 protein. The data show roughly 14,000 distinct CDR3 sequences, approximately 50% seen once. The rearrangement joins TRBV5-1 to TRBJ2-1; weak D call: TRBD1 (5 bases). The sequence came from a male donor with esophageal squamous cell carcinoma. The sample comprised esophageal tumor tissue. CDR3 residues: CASSLQGMNEQFF. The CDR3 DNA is TGCGCCAGCAGCTTGCAGGGCATGAATGAGCAGTTCTTC. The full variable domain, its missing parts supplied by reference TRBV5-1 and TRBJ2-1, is KAGVTQTPRYLIKTRGQQVTLSCSPISGHRSVSWYQQTPGQGLQFLFEYFSETQRNKGNFPGRFSGRQFSNSRSEMNVSTLELGDSALYLCASSLQGMNEQFFGPGTRLTVL.